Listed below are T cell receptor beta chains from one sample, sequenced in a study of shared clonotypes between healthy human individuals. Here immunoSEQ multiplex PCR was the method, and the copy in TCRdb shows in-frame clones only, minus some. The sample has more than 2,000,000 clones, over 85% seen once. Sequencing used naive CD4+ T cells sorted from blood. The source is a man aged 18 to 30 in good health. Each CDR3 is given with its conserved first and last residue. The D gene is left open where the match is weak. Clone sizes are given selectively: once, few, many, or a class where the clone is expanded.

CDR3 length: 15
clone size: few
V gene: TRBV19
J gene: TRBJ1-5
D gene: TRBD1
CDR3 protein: CASSVGTGVYQPQHF
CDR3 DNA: TGTGCCAGTAGTGTAGGGACAGGCGTTTATCAGCCCCAGCATTTT

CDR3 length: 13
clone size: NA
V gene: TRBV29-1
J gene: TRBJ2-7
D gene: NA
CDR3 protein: CSVVSGLSYEQYF
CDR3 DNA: TGCAGCGTTGTGAGCGGACTAAGTTACGAGCAGTACTTC

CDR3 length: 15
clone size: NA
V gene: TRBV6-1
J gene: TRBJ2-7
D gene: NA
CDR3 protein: CASSEYGGRSYEQYF
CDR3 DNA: TGTGCCAGCAGTGAATATGGGGGGAGGTCCTACGAGCAGTACTTC

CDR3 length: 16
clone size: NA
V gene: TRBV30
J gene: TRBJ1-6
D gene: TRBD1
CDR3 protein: CAWSAPPGRGHSPLHF
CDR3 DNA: TGTGCCTGGAGTGCCCCGCCAGGTAGGGGGCATTCACCCCTCCACTTT

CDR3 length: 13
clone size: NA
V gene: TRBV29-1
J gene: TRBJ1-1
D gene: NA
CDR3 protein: CSVLRGRNTEAFF
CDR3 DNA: TGCAGCGTTTTAAGGGGGAGGAACACTGAAGCTTTCTTT

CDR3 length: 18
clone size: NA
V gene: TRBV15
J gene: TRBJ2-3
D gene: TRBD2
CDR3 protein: CATSRVGSGSSPTDTQYF
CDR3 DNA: TGTGCCACCAGCAGAGTTGGCAGCGGGAGTTCCCCTACAGATACGCAGTATTTT

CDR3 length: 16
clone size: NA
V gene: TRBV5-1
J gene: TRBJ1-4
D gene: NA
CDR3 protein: CASSLEAGVTNEKLFF
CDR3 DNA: TGCGCCAGCAGCTTGGAGGCAGGGGTAACTAATGAAAAACTGTTTTTT

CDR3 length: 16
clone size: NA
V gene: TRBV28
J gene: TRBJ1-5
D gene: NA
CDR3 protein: CASSPPGQGYNQPQHF
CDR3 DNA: TGTGCCAGCAGTCCCCCGGGGCAGGGCTACAATCAGCCCCAGCATTTT

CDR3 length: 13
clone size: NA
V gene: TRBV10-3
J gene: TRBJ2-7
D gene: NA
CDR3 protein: CAISRGTLYEQYF
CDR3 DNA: TGTGCCATCAGCCGAGGGACACTCTACGAGCAGTACTTC

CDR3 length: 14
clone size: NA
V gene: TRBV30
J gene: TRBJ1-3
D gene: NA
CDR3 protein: CAWRRRDSGNTIYF
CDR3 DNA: TGTGCCTGGAGGCGTCGGGACTCTGGAAACACCATATATTTT

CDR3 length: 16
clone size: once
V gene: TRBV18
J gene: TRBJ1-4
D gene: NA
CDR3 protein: CASSPPNPATNEKLFF
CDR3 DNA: TGTGCCAGCTCACCACCGAACCCTGCAACTAATGAAAAACTGTTTTTT

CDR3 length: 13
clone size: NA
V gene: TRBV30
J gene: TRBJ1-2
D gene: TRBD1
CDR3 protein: CAWSPTGYYGYTF
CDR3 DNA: TGTGCCTGGAGTCCGACAGGGTACTATGGCTACACCTTC

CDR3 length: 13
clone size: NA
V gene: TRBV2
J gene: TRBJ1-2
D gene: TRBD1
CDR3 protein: CASSVDRGDGYTF
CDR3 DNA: TGTGCCAGCAGTGTTGACAGGGGAGATGGCTACACCTTC

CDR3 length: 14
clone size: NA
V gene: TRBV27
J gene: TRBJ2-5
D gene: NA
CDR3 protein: CASSFQTGGETQYF
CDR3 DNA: TGTGCCAGCAGTTTCCAGACAGGAGGGGAGACCCAGTACTTC

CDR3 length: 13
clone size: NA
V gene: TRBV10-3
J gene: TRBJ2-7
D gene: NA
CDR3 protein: CAIKAGGSYEQYF
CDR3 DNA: TGTGCCATCAAAGCAGGTGGGTCCTACGAGCAGTACTTC

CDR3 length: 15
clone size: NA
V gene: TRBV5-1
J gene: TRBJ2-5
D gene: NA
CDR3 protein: CASSLAGTGTGTQYF
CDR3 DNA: TGCGCCAGCAGCTTGGCAGGCACGGGGACCGGGACCCAGTACTTC

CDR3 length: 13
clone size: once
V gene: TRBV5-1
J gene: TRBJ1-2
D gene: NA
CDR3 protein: CASSPEALYGYTF
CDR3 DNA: TGCGCCAGCAGCCCGGAAGCCCTTTATGGCTACACCTTC

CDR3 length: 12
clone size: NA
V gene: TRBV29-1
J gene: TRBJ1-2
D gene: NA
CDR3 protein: CSATSPGIGYTF
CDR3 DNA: TGCAGCGCCACGTCCCCCGGGATTGGCTACACCTTC

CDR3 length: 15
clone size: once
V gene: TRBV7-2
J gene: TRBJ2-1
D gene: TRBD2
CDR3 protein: CASSTGTTQYNEQFF
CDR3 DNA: TGTGCCAGCAGCACCGGGACTACTCAGTACAATGAGCAGTTCTTC

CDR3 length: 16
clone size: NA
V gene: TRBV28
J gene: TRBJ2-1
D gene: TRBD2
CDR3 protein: CASSIYYGTSHNEQFF
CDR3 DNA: TGTGCCAGCAGTATCTACTACGGGACTAGCCACAATGAGCAGTTCTTC